Listed below are T cell receptor beta chains from one sample, sequenced in a study of T-cell memory formation after mild COVID-19. Using its own MiXCR run on the 5' RACE reads, TCRdb lists one record per CDR3 protein. The data hold around 250,000 distinct CDR3 sequences, with 15% to 20% observed a single time. The material sequenced was PBMCs or a T cell subset sorted from them (not recorded which). The receptors here all came from a young man who had mild COVID-19 (a few samples of this study predate the infection). Cell type and time point are not known. CDR3s include the opening cysteine and the closing phenylalanine or tryptophan. A D gene is named only where the DNA matches it firmly. Clone size is given for some rows only: seen once, a few or many times, or a class if the clone is expanded.

TRBV6-5,TRBJ1-1,few,-,CASSYSGDPEAFF,TGTGCCAGCAGTTACTCGGGAGACCCTGAAGCTTTCTTT
TRBV7-3,TRBJ2-1,-,-,CASSLRQQNEQFF,TGTGCCAGCAGCTTACGACAGCAGAATGAGCAGTTCTTC
TRBV7-9,TRBJ2-1,many,-,CASSLTWGQFF,TGTGCCAGCAGCTTAACTTGGGGGCAGTTCTTC
TRBV5-1,TRBJ2-3,few,TRBD2,CASSLGAGRADTQYF,TGCGCCAGCAGCTTGGGGGCAGGGAGGGCGGATACGCAGTATTTT
TRBV7-9,TRBJ1-2,-,TRBD1,CASSHVRQGMGYTF,TGTGCCAGCAGCCACGTACGACAGGGTATGGGCTACACCTTC
TRBV30,TRBJ1-2,-,-,CAWSGTNRGYGYTF,TGTGCCTGGAGTGGTACGAACAGAGGCTATGGCTACACCTTC
TRBV6-2/TRBV6-3,TRBJ1-2,-,-,CASSPSGQDYGYTF,TGTGCCAGCAGCCCGTCGGGGCAAGACTATGGCTACACCTTC
TRBV28,TRBJ2-5,few,-,CASSIQGRVTQYF,TGTGCCAGCAGCATTCAGGGGCGCGTGACCCAGTACTTC
TRBV11-2,TRBJ2-1,-,TRBD2,CASSSSGSSGVF,TGTGCCAGCAGTTCAAGTGGGTCTAGCGGGGTCTTC
TRBV6-6,TRBJ2-1,many,-,CASSYVSSNEQFF,TGTGCCAGCAGTTACGTCTCTAGCAATGAGCAGTTCTTC
TRBV5-4,TRBJ2-2,few,-,CASSWDLQNTGELFF,TGTGCCAGCAGTTGGGACTTACAGAACACCGGGGAGCTGTTTTTT
TRBV29-1,TRBJ1-2,few,-,CSVANQGRYGYTF,TGCAGCGTTGCTAACCAGGGTAGATATGGCTACACCTTC
TRBV28,TRBJ2-3,-,TRBD2,CASTPRGADTQYF,TGTGCCAGCACCCCCCGGGGGGCAGATACGCAGTATTTT
TRBV6-5,TRBJ2-5,-,-,CASRRARWGKQETQYF,TGTGCCAGCAGACGCGCCCGGTGGGGGAAACAAGAGACCCAGTACTTC
TRBV7-9,TRBJ2-5,few,-,CASSSLSGKETQYF,TGTGCCAGCAGCTCTCTGAGTGGGAAGGAGACCCAGTACTTC
TRBV9,TRBJ2-5,-,TRBD2,CASSLQRASGGPETQYF,TGTGCCAGCAGCTTACAACGGGCCAGCGGGGGACCAGAGACCCAGTACTTC
TRBV7-6,TRBJ1-6,-,-,CASSLSGGYNSPLHF,TGTGCCAGCAGCTTGTCAGGAGGTTATAATTCACCCCTCCACTTT
TRBV5-1,TRBJ2-1,-,TRBD2,CASSSWAGLNEQFF,TGCGCCAGCAGCTCCTGGGCGGGACTAAATGAGCAGTTCTTC
TRBV12-3/TRBV12-4,TRBJ2-5,few,TRBD1,CASTRTGGNGTQYF,TGTGCCAGTACTAGAACAGGGGGAAACGGGACCCAGTACTTC
TRBV5-6,TRBJ2-3,-,-,CASSLGAGNSADTQYF,TGTGCCAGCAGCTTGGGGGCGGGCAATAGCGCAGATACGCAGTATTTT
TRBV5-1,TRBJ2-3,-,TRBD1,CASRQGADTDTQYF,TGCGCCAGCAGACAGGGGGCAGATACAGATACGCAGTATTTT
TRBV18,TRBJ2-7,-,-,CASSPRQGMEQYF,TGTGCCAGCTCACCCCGGCAGGGGATGGAGCAGTACTTC
TRBV20-1,TRBJ1-5,few,-,CSARDQIRPQHF,TGCAGTGCTAGAGATCAGATTCGGCCCCAGCATTTT
TRBV20-1,TRBJ2-4,-,-,CSARPLNIQYF,TGCAGTGCTCGACCCTTAAACATTCAGTACTTC
TRBV27,TRBJ2-5,few,-,CASSRTIFGETQYF,TGTGCCAGCAGTCGAACCATTTTCGGGGAGACCCAGTACTTC
TRBV5-1,TRBJ1-2,-,-,CASSESIRVYGYTF,TGCGCCAGCTCAGAATCAATCAGGGTCTATGGCTACACCTTC
TRBV6-6,TRBJ1-3,-,TRBD1,CASSLQGAEGNTIYF,TGTGCCAGCAGCCTACAGGGGGCTGAGGGAAACACCATATATTTT
TRBV20-1,TRBJ2-1,many,TRBD2,CSARRVAGDNEQFF,TGCAGTGCTAGACGCGTAGCGGGGGACAATGAGCAGTTCTTC
TRBV29-1,TRBJ1-1,few,-,CSVERGRNTEAFF,TGCAGCGTTGAGAGGGGCCGGAACACTGAAGCTTTCTTT
TRBV3-1,TRBJ1-1,few,-,CASSHHGLVTEAFF,TGTGCCAGCAGCCATCACGGCCTCGTCACTGAAGCTTTCTTT
TRBV5-1,TRBJ2-5,many,-,CASSSGPTEATQYF,TGCGCCAGCAGCTCCGGACCTACCGAGGCCACCCAGTACTTC
TRBV12-3/TRBV12-4,TRBJ2-6,few,TRBD1,CASSLVGRGLSGANVLTF,TGTGCCAGCAGTTTAGTTGGCAGGGGGTTGTCTGGGGCCAACGTCCTGACTTTC
TRBV5-1,TRBJ2-7,-,TRBD1,CASSHGTGLDEQYF,TGCGCCAGCAGCCACGGGACAGGGCTCGACGAGCAGTACTTC
TRBV20-1,TRBJ2-1,-,-,CSAPPGSSLQQFF,TGCAGTGCCCCCCCGGGGAGCTCCCTTCAGCAGTTCTTC
TRBV5-1,TRBJ2-2,few,-,CASSQDREAGELFF,TGCGCCAGCAGTCAAGACAGGGAGGCCGGGGAGCTGTTTTTT
TRBV4-3,TRBJ2-1,few,-,CASSPTRTYNEQFF,TGCGCCAGCAGCCCTACTAGGACCTACAATGAGCAGTTCTTC
TRBV5-1,TRBJ2-7,many,TRBD1,CASSSTGLEQYF,TGCGCCAGCAGCTCGACAGGGCTCGAGCAGTACTTC
TRBV5-8,TRBJ1-4,-,-,CASFNRATNEKLFF,TGTGCCAGCTTTAACCGGGCAACTAATGAAAAACTGTTTTTT
TRBV5-1,TRBJ2-3,few,-,CASSPVPRVADTQYF,TGCGCCAGCAGCCCTGTCCCCAGGGTGGCAGATACGCAGTATTTT
TRBV6-5,TRBJ1-1,-,-,CASLRPPGTEAFF,TGTGCCAGCCTTCGGCCGCCGGGCACTGAAGCTTTCTTT
TRBV12-3/TRBV12-4,TRBJ2-1,-,-,CASSFAKTSSGDDEQFF,TGTGCCAGCAGTTTCGCCAAAACGTCCTCAGGGGATGATGAGCAGTTCTTC
TRBV7-9,TRBJ1-1,few,TRBD1,CASSLHRGGAFF,TGTGCCAGCAGCTTACACAGGGGAGGAGCTTTCTTT
TRBV24-1,TRBJ2-3,few,-,CATLATGSGGRMDTQYF,TGTGCCACCCTGGCGACGGGTAGCGGCGGGCGAATGGATACGCAGTATTTT
TRBV5-1,TRBJ2-5,many,TRBD2,CASSPGGLQETQYF,TGCGCCAGCAGTCCCGGGGGGTTGCAAGAGACCCAGTACTTC
TRBV10-3,TRBJ2-5,-,TRBD1,CAIRGQGKEETQYF,TGTGCCATCAGAGGACAGGGAAAAGAAGAGACCCAGTACTTC
TRBV10-3,TRBJ2-2,-,-,CAIRGHYTGELFF,TGTGCCATCAGAGGTCACTACACCGGGGAGCTGTTTTTT
TRBV7-2,TRBJ1-2,-,-,CATAGNYGYTF,TGTGCCACCGCAGGAAACTATGGCTACACCTTC
TRBV20-1,TRBJ1-2,few,-,CSAIDPSVGRYTF,TGCAGTGCTATAGACCCCTCGGTTGGTCGTTACACCTTC
TRBV9,TRBJ2-1,few,-,CASSVEAEQFF,TGTGCCAGCAGCGTAGAAGCGGAGCAGTTCTTC
TRBV28,TRBJ1-5,-,TRBD1,CAGSSPGQGGQPQHF,TGTGCCGGCAGTTCACCGGGACAGGGGGGGCAGCCCCAGCATTTT
TRBV7-6,TRBJ1-3,few,-,CASSLTAVWSSGNTIYF,TGTGCCAGCAGCTTAACGGCGGTCTGGAGCTCTGGAAACACCATATATTTT
TRBV4-2,TRBJ2-3,many,TRBD2,CASSQGSGGADTQYF,TGTGCCAGCAGCCAAGGGAGCGGGGGGGCAGATACGCAGTATTTT
TRBV20-1,TRBJ1-1,-,-,CSARLATEAFF,TGCAGTGCTAGACTGGCCACTGAAGCTTTCTTT
TRBV20-1,TRBJ1-1,-,-,CSASSSGTEAFF,TGCAGTGCTAGTTCGTCAGGGACTGAAGCTTTCTTT
TRBV28,TRBJ1-4,few,TRBD1,CASGALRDSAKLFF,TGTGCCAGCGGGGCCCTCCGGGACAGCGCCAAACTGTTTTTT
TRBV29-1,TRBJ2-5,few,-,CSVEDPTEGQETQYF,TGCAGCGTTGAAGACCCGACTGAGGGGCAAGAGACCCAGTACTTC
TRBV5-5,TRBJ2-3,few,TRBD1,CATTGDPGGTQYF,TGTGCCACCACAGGGGATCCTGGGGGTACGCAGTATTTT
TRBV18,TRBJ2-1,-,TRBD2,CASSRGGLNEQFF,TGTGCCAGCTCGCGGGGGGGCCTAAATGAGCAGTTCTTC
TRBV2,TRBJ1-1,-,-,CASSWAPGGGGAEAFF,TGTGCCAGCAGTTGGGCTCCGGGCGGCGGGGGAGCTGAAGCTTTCTTT
TRBV2,TRBJ1-6,-,TRBD1,CASQGQGDAPLHF,TGTGCCAGCCAAGGACAGGGGGACGCACCCCTCCACTTT